What follows are 14 T cell receptor beta chains derived from one specimen sequenced in a study of vaccination and CD4 T cells after COVID-19. CD4+ T cells that had been cultured provided DNA sequenced with the Oncomine TCR Beta short-read assay. TCRdb processed the PCR reads anew with MiXCR; each CDR3 protein has one entry. The sample shows some 1,600 distinct CDR3 sequences, 55% to 75% of them seen only once. Antigen specificity for these receptors is unknown. Treatment reported: approximately 11-day PBMC culture with coronavirus spike peptide pools or control peptides (ViraFEST assay). The source was CD4+ T cells from blood, cultured in vitro, collected after SARS-CoV-2 vaccination. These receptor sequences come from a human donor who had recovered from COVID-19.

V and J are TRBV5-5 and TRBJ2-7; D unresolved. Germline lookup yields CDR1 SGHKS and CDR2 YYEKEE (reference sequence). The V end was cut by 3 bases, the J end by 1 base, with 5 bases between. This CDR3 has 12 residues. CDR3 sequence: CASSSGSYEQYF. Written as DNA, the CDR3 is TGTGCCAGCAGCTCTGGTTCCTACGAGCAGTACTTC.

V gene TRBV21-1 combines with J gene TRBJ1-2; TRBD1 was called by the table and not checked on the DNA. TRBV21-1 constitutes a pseudogene. This CDR3 has 16 amino acids. This CDR3 is CASSFQGQGAGYGYTF. The DNA of the CDR3 is TGTGCCAGCAGCTTCCAGGGACAGGGGGCCGGCTATGGCTACACCTTC.

The chain's CDR3 is CSARTGGNTEAFF. The CDR3 DNA is TGCAGTGCTAGGACAGGGGGGAACACTGAAGCTTTCTTT. V is TRBV20-1 and J is TRBJ1-1, with 9 bases identical to TRBD1. Trimming removed 3 bases from V and 1 base from J; junction bases left unmatched: 0. In germline, CDR1 is DFQATT, CDR2 SNEGSKA (reference sequence). CDR3 length: 13 residues.

Here the CDR3 reads CASSFADSPLHF. The DNA of the CDR3 is TGTGCCAGCAGTTTCGCGGATTCACCCCTCCACTTT. The V gene is TRBV27, the J gene TRBJ1-6, with D unclear. V lost 3 bases to trimming and J lost 8 bases, with 5 bases between them. Germline assignment: CDR1 MNHEY and CDR2 SMNVEV (reference sequence). The length of the CDR3 is 12 residues.

The CDR3 nucleotides are TGTGCCAGCAGTAGACAGAACACTGAAGCTTTCTTT. Translated, it gives CASSRQNTEAFF. V usage is TRBV2 and J usage is TRBJ1-1; D unresolved. CDR3 length equals 12 residues. The V end lost 5 bases, the J end lost 1 base, and 5 bases lay between the germline ends. Germline loops: CDR1 SNHLY, CDR2 FYNNEI.

Judged by abundance, this clonotype is large (0.1 to 1%). This chain uses TRBV29-1 with TRBJ2-3; D gene uncertain. V was clipped by 3 bases and J by 6 bases, with 1 base between them. The CDR3 is 9 residues long. Germline V gene data show CDR1 as SQVTM and CDR2 as ANQGSEA. Here the CDR3 reads CSVDDTQYF. For the CDR3, the DNA is TGCAGCGTTGATGATACGCAGTATTTT.

The rearrangement joins TRBV30 to TRBJ2-5; 14 positions agree with TRBD2. V trimming: 8 bases; J trimming: 5 bases; junction bases outside the gene matches: 7. The CDR3 length is 14 residues. CDR1 GTSNPN and CDR2 SVGIG come from the germline V gene (reference sequence). In nucleotides, the CDR3 is TGTGCCGAGGGACTAGCGGGGGTAGCGGAGACCCAGTACTTC. This encodes CAEGLAGVAETQYF.

This clonotype appeared a single time. The chain is built from TRBV20-1 and TRBJ2-5; 7 bases line up with TRBD2. V lost 5 bases, J lost 5 bases, and 14 bases stayed unmatched. CDR1 DFQATT and CDR2 SNEGSKA come from the germline V gene (reference sequence). The CDR3 totals 15 residues. The CDR3 region has the DNA TGCAGTGCTCCAGCTCAGGGAGGGGCTGGGGAGACCCAGTACTTC. Its protein product is CSAPAQGGAGETQYF.

The rearrangement joins TRBV6-5 to TRBJ1-1; no firm D call. The CDR3 runs to 14 residues. Germline loops: CDR1 MNHEY, CDR2 SVGAGI. The V and J ends lost 0 bases and 5 bases respectively, with 10 bases between them. The CDR3 DNA reads TGTGCCAGCAGTTACTCGGGAAGTGAAACTGAAGCTTTCTTT. Translating it yields CASSYSGSETEAFF.

The V gene is TRBV2, the J gene TRBJ2-5; the D is unclear. The CDR3 covers 13 residues. V lost 8 bases to trimming and J lost 5 bases, with 15 bases between them. Germline values: CDR1 SNHLY, CDR2 FYNNEI. The CDR3 DNA reads TGTGCCAGCGGAAAGTTCGGTGGGGAGACCCAGTACTTC. Protein sequence: CASGKFGGETQYF.

This clonotype is classed as hyperexpanded. The chain joins TRBV7-8 to TRBJ1-5, with D possibly TRBD1 on 5 matching bases. Trimming cost V 3 bases and J 4 bases, with 13 bases left between them. This CDR3 region has 15 residues. Germline assignment: CDR1 SGHVS and CDR2 FQNEAQ. CDR3 residues: CASSLAGTENQPQHF. The CDR3 coding sequence is TGTGCCAGCAGCTTGGCCGGGACCGAGAATCAGCCCCAGCATTTT.

In this sample, this clonotype turned up once. The chain recombines TRBV19 with TRBJ1-1; maybe TRBD1 (6 bases). The CDR3 sequence is 14 residues long. The V end lost 7 bases, the J end lost 6 bases, and 18 bases lay between the germline ends. Per germline, CDR1 LNHDA and CDR2 SQIVND (reference sequence). CDR3 sequence reads: CASTLRGVTSEAFF. CDR3 nucleotides: TGTGCCAGTACCCTCAGGGGCGTGACATCTGAAGCTTTCTTT.

This chain's CDR3 is CASSQPWDRGRDTQYF. CDR3 nucleotide sequence: TGTGCCAGCAGTCAACCTTGGGACAGGGGTCGGGATACGCAGTATTTT. J is TRBJ2-3 and V is TRBV6-1; 10 nucleotides line up with TRBD1. Germline trimming cut 5 bases from V and 6 bases from J; bases unmatched to any gene: 11. This CDR3 comprises 16 residues. Germline V CDR1 and CDR2: MNHNS, SASEGT.

This sequence joins TRBV24-1 and TRBJ2-7; 10 positions match TRBD1. J was trimmed by 4 bases and V by 4 bases; bases with no gene match: 6. The V gene's germline CDR1 is KGHDR and CDR2 SFDVKD. This CDR3 contains 15 residues. The CDR3 loop is CATSDPTGGGYEQYF. The DNA of the CDR3 is TGTGCCACCAGTGACCCGACAGGGGGCGGGTACGAGCAGTACTTC.